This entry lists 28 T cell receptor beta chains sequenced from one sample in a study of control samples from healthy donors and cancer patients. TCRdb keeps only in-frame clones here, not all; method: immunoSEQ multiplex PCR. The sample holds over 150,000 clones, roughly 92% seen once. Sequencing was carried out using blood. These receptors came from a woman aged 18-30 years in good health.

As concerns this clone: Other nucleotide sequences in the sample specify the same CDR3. CDR3 in amino acids: CASSLDRNEQFF. DNA for the CDR3: TGTGCCAGCAGCTTAGATCGGAATGAGCAGTTCTTC. The rearrangement joins TRBV11-3 to TRBJ2-1; the D is unclear. Germline V CDR1 and CDR2: SGHNT, YENEEA. V lost 0 bases and J lost 7, with 4 bases in between. CDR3 size: 12 residues.

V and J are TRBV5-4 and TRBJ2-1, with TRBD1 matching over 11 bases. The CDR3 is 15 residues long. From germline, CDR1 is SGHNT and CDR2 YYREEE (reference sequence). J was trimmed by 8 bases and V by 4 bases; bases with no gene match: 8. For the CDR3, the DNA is TGTGCCAGCAGCCCGAGGACAGGGGGCAACTATGAGCAGTTCTTC. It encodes CASSPRTGGNYEQFF.

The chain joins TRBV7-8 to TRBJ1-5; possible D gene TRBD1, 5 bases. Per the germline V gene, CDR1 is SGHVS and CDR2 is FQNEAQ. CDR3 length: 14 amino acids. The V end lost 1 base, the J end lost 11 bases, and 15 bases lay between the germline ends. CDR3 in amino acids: CASSLDRTGEAQHF. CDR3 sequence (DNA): TGTGCCAGCAGCTTAGATCGAACGGGGGAGGCCCAGCATTTT.

The CDR3 sequence is CASSEGGTRNIQYF. CDR3 coding DNA: TGTGCCAGCAGTGAAGGGGGGACCAGGAACATTCAGTACTTC. The chain recombines TRBV6-1 with TRBJ2-4; D is possibly TRBD1 or TRBD2 (5 bases each). CDR3 length equals 14 residues. Germline V gene data show CDR1 as MNHNS and CDR2 as SASEGT. Trimming pared 1 base from V and 7 bases from J, leaving 11 bases between.

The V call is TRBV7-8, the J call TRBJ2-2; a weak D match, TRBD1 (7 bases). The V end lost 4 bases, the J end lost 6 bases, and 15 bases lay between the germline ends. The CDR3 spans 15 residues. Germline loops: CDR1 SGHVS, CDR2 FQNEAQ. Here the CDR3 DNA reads TGTGCCAGCAGCTCCAGGGGGGCTCCGTCCGGGGAGCTGTTTTTT. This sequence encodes CASSSRGAPSGELFF.

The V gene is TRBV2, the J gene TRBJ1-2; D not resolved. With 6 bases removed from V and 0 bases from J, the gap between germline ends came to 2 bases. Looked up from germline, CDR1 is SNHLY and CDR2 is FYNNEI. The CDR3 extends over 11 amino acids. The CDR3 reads CASRTNYGYTF. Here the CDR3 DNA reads TGTGCCAGCAGAACTAACTATGGCTACACCTTC.

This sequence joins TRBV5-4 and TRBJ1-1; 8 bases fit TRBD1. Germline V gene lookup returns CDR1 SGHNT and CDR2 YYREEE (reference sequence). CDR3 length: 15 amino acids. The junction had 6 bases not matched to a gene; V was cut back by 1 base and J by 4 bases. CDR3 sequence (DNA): TGTGCCAGCAGCTTGCAGTCCCAGGGGGCCACTGAAGCTTTCTTT. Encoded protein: CASSLQSQGATEAFF.

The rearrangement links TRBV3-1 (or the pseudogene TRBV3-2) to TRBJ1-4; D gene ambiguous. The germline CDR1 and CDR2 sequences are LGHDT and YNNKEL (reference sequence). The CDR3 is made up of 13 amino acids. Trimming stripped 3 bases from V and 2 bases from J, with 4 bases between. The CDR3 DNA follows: TGTGCCAGCAGCCAGGGGACTAATGAAAAACTGTTTTTT. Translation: CASSQGTNEKLFF.

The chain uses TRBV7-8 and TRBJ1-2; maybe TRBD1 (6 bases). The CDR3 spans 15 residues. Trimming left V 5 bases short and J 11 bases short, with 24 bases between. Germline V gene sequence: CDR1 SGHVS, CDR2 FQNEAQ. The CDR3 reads CASSARGGLSSVYTF. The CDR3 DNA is TGTGCCAGCAGCGCTAGGGGGGGACTTAGCTCGGTTTACACCTTC.

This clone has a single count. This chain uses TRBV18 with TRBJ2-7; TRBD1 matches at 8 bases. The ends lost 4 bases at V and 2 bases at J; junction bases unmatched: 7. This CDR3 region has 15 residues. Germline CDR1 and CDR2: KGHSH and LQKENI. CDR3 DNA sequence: TGTGCCAGCTCACTACCGGACAGGGCTACCTACGAGCAGTACTTC. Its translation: CASSLPDRATYEQYF.

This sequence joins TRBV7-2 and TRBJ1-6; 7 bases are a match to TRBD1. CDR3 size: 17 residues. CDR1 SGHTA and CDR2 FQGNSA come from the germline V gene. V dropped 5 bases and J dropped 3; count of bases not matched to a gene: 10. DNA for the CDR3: TGTGCCAGCAGCAACACGGCCCGGGACAGCTATAATTCACCCCTCCACTTT. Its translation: CASSNTARDSYNSPLHF.

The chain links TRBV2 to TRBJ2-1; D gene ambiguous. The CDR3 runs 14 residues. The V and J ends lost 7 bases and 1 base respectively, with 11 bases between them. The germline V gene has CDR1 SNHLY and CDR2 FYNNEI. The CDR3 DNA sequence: TGTGCCAGCAATGAGGTCTTATCCTACAATGAGCAGTTCTTC. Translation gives CASNEVLSYNEQFF. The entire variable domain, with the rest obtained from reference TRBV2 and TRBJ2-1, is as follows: EPEVTQTPSHQVTQMGQEVILRCVPISNHLYFYWYRQILGQKVEFLVSFYNNEISEKSEIFDDQFSVERPDGSNFTLKIRSTKLEDSAMYFCASNEVLSYNEQFFGPGTRLTVL.

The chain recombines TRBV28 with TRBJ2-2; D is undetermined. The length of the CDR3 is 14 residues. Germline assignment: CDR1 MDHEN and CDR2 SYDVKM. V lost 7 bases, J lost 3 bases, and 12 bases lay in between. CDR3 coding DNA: TGTGCCAGCACCGAAGCATCGGACACCGGGGAGCTGTTTTTT. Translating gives CASTEASDTGELFF.

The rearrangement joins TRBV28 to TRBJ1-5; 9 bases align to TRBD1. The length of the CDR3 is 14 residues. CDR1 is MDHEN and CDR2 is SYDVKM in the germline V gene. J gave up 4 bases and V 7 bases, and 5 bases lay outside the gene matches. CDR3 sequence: CASKSGTGNQPQHF. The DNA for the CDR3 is TGTGCCAGCAAATCCGGGACAGGGAATCAGCCCCAGCATTTT. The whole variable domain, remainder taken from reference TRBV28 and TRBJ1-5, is DVKVTQSSRYLVKRTGEKVFLECVQDMDHENMFWYRQDPGLGLRLIYFSYDVKMKEKGDIPEGYSVSREKKERFSLILESASTNQTSMYLCASKSGTGNQPQHFGDGTRLSIL.

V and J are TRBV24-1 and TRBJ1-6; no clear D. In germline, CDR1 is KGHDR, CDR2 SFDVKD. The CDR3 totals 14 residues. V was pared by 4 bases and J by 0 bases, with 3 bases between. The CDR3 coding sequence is TGTGCCACCAGTGACTTCTCCTATAATTCACCCCTCCACTTT. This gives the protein CATSDFSYNSPLHF.

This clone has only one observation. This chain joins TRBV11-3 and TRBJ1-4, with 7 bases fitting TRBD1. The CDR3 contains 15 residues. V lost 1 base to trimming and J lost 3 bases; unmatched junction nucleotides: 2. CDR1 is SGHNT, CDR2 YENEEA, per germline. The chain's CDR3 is CASSLGGTANEKLFF. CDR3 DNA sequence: TGTGCCAGCAGCTTAGGGGGGACAGCTAATGAAAAACTGTTTTTT.

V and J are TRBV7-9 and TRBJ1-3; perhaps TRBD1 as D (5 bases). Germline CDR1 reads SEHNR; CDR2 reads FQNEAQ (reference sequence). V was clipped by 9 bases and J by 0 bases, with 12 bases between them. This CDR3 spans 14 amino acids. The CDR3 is CASSDRNSGNTIYF. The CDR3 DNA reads TGTGCCAGTTCAGACAGAAACTCTGGAAACACCATATATTTT.

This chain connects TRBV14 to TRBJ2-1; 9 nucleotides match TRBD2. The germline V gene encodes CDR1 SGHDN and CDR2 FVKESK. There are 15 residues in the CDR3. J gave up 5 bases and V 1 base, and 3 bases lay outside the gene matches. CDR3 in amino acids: CASSQVAGAHNEQFF. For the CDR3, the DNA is TGTGCCAGCAGCCAAGTAGCGGGGGCCCACAATGAGCAGTTCTTC.

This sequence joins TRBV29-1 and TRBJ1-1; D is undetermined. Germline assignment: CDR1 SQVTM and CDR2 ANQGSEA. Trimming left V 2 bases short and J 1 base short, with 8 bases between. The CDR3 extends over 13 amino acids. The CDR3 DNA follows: TGCAGCGTTGAAACGGGCCCGAACACTGAAGCTTTCTTT. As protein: CSVETGPNTEAFF.

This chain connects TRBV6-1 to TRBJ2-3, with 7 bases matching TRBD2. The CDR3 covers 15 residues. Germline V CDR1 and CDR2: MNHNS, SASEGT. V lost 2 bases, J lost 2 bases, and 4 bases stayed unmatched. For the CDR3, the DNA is TGTGCCAGCAGTGAATGGGAGGGCTTCACAGATACGCAGTATTTT. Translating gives CASSEWEGFTDTQYF.

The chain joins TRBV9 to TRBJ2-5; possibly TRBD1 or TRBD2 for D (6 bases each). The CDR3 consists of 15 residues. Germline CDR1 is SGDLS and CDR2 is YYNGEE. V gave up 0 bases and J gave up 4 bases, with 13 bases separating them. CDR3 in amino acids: CASSVEEGGRETQYF. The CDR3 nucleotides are TGTGCCAGCAGCGTAGAGGAGGGGGGCAGAGAGACCCAGTACTTC.

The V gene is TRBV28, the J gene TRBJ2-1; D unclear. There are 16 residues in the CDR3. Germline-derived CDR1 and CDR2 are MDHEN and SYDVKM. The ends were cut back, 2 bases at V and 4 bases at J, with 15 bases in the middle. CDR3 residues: CASSLAGQTQYNEQFF. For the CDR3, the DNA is TGTGCCAGCAGTTTAGCCGGGCAAACACAATACAATGAGCAGTTCTTC.

The chain's CDR3 is CASSWERTAYGYTF. The CDR3 nucleotides are TGTGCCAGCAGCTGGGAGAGGACAGCCTATGGCTACACCTTC. The chain is built from TRBV7-9 and TRBJ1-2; maybe TRBD1 (6 bases). CDR1 SEHNR and CDR2 FQNEAQ come from the germline V gene (reference sequence). The CDR3 covers 14 residues. The V end lost 4 bases, the J end lost 4 bases, and 13 bases lay between the germline ends.

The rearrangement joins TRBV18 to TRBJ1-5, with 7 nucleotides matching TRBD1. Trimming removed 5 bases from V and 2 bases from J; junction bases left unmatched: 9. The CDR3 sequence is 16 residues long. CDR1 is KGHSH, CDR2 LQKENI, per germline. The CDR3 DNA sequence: TGTGCCAGCTCATCAAACAGGGGTATGGGCAATCAGCCCCAGCATTTT. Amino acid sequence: CASSSNRGMGNQPQHF.

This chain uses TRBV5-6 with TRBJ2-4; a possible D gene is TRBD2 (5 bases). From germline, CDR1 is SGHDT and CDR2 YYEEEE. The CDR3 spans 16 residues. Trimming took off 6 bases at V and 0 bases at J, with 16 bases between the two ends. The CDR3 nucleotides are TGTGCCAGCAACAGCGAGGGAGCCCTAGCCAAAAACATTCAGTACTTC. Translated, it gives CASNSEGALAKNIQYF. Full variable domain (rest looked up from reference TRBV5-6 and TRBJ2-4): DAGVTQSPTHLIKTRGQQVTLRCSPKSGHDTVSWYQQALGQGPQFIFQYYEEEERQRGNFPDRFSGHQFPNYSSELNVNALLLGDSALYLCASNSEGALAKNIQYFGAGTRLSVL.

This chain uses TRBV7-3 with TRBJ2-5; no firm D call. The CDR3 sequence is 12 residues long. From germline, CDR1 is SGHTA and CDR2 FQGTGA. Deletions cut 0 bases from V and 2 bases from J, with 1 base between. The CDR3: CASSLTQETQYF. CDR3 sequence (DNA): TGTGCCAGCAGCTTAACTCAAGAGACCCAGTACTTC.

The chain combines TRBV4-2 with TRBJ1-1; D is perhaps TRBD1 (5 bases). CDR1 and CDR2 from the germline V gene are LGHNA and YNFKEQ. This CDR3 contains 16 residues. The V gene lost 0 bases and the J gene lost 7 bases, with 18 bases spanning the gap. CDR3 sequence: CASSQEVGYPGHEAFF. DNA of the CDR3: TGTGCCAGCAGCCAAGAGGTAGGTTATCCAGGGCATGAAGCTTTCTTT.

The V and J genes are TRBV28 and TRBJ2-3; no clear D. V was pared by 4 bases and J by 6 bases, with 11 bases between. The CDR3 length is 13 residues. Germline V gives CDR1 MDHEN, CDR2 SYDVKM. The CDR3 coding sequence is TGTGCCAGCAGTTATCTGGAGTGGGATACGCAGTATTTT. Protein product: CASSYLEWDTQYF.